The clone carrying this TCR beta chain was recorded a few times. Its antigen is undetermined. One entry per CDR3 protein results from TCRdb running MiXCR on the reads. The sample includes under 850,000 distinct CDR3 sequences, 30% to 35% of them seen just once. The sample originates from a study of T cell repertoires in cytomegalovirus infection. At the level of the study: Recently identified HLA-C-restricted CMV epitopes were among the peptides used. A matching HLA type, together with CMV infection, was signaled by public TCR beta signatures.

The study's findings and limits: Frequencies of public TCR beta families were cumulated, and this identified carriers of CMV plus the relevant HLA. Clonotype analysis showed dominance of the ex vivo response by HLA-C-restricted CMV-specific TCR beta clonotypes.

There are 15 residues in the CDR3. Germline loops: CDR1 LNHDA, CDR2 SQIVND (reference sequence). V lost 1 base and J 4 bases, leaving 11 bases between the germline ends. This material consisted of cultured PBMCs, taken from culture after CMV antigen stimulation. This TCR was sampled from a human donor in good health (CMV status not recorded). Some clones in this sample may be carry-over from other donors' samples. This chain links TRBV19 with TRBJ2-1; D is unresolved. This CDR3 is CASSIALNAYNEQFF. In nucleotides, the CDR3 is TGTGCCAGTAGTATAGCGCTTAACGCTTACAATGAGCAGTTCTTC.